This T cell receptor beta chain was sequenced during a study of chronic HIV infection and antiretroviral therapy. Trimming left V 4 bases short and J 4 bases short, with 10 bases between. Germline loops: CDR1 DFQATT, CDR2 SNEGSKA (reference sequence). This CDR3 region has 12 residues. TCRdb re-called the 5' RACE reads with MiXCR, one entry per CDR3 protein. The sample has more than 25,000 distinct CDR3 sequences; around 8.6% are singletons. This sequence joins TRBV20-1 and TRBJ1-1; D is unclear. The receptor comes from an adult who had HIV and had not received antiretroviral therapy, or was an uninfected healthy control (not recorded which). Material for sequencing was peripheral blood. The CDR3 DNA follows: TGCAGTGCTAAGCCCGGAGCCACTGAAGCTTTCTTT. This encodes CSAKPGATEAFF.